This TCR beta chain stems from a study of blood T cell repertoires in COVID-19. Seattle patient enrollment occurred during active infection, with longitudinal follow-up thereafter. Under the authors' procedure: By means of reference gene primer amplification, nucleated cell counts were estimated. Only in-frame clones appear in the TCRdb table, and some are missing; sequencing was by immunoSEQ multiplex PCR. The DNA gave D and trimming, while V, J and clone size come from that table. Of about 410,000 clones listed, about nine tenths were seen once; the top ten hold around 1.5%. The CDR3 spans 14 residues.

The specimen sequenced was peripheral blood. The TCR sequence derives from a woman aged 40 to 55 with COVID-19, enrolled during active disease. The V and J genes are TRBV21-1 and TRBJ2-2; the D call in the table, TRBD1, was not verified against the DNA. TRBV21-1 is a pseudogene locus. CDR3: CASSKQSRTGELFF. The DNA for the CDR3 is TGTGCCAGCAGCAAACAATCCAGGACCGGGGAGCTGTTTTTT.